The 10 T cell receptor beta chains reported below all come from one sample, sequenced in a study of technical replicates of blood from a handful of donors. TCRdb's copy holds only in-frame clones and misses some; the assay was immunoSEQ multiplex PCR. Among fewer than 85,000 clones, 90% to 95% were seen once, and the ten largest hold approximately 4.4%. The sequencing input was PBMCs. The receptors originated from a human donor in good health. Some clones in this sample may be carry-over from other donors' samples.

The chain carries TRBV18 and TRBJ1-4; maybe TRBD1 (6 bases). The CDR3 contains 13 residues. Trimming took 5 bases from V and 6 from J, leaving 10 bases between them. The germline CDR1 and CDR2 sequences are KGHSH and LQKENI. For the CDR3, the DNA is TGTGCCAGCTCAGCCAGGGGATATGAAAAACTGTTTTTT. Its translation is CASSARGYEKLFF.

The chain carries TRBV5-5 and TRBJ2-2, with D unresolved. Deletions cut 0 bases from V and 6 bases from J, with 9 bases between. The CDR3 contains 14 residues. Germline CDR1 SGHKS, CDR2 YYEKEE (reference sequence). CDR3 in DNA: TGTGCCAGCAGCTTGGCAATATCAGCCGGGGAGCTGTTTTTT. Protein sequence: CASSLAISAGELFF. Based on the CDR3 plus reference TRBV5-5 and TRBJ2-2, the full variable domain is DAGVTQSPTHLIKTRGQQVTLRCSPISGHKSVSWYQQVLGQGPQFIFQYYEKEERGRGNFPDRFSARQFPNYSSELNVNALLLGDSALYLCASSLAISAGELFFGEGSRLTVL.

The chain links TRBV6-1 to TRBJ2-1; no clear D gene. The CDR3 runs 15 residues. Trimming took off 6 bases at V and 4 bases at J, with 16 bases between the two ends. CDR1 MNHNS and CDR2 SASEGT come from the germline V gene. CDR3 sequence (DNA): TGTGCCAGCAGAGGAACCGAGACAAATTACAATGAGCAGTTCTTC. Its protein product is CASRGTETNYNEQFF.

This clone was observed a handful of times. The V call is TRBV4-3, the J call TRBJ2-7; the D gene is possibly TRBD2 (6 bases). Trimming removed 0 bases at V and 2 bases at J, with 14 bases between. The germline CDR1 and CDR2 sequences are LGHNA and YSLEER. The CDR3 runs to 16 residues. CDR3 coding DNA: TGCGCCAGCAGCCAAGAGGGGGTTGGAGGGACCTACGAGCAGTACTTC. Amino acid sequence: CASSQEGVGGTYEQYF.

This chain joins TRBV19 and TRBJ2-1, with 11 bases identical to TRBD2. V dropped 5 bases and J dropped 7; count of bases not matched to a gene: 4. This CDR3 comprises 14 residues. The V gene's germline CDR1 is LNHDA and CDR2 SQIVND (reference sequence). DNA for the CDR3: TGTGCCAGTAGTGTAACTAGCGGGAGTAATGAGCAGTTCTTC. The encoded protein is CASSVTSGSNEQFF.

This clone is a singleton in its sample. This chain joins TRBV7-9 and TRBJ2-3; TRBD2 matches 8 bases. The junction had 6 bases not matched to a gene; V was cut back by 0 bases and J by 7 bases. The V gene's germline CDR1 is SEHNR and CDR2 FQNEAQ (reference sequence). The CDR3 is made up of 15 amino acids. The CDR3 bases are TGTGCCAGCAGCTTAGCTCTAGCGGGCGGAAATACGCAGTATTTT. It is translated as CASSLALAGGNTQYF.

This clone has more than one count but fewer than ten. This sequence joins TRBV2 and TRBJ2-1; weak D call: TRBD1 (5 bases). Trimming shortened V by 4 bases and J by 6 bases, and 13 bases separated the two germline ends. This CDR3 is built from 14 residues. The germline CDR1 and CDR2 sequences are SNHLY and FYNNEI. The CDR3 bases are TGTGCCAGCAGTGTTGGTGGGGCAGTCAATGAGCAGTTCTTC. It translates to CASSVGGAVNEQFF.

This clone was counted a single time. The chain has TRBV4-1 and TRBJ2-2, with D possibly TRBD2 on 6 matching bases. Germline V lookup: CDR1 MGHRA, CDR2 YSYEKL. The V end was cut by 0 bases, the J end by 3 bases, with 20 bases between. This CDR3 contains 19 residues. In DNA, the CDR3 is TGCGCCAGCAGCCAAGATAGGCGTTTCGGGGGAACTTACACCGGGGAGCTGTTTTTT. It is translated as CASSQDRRFGGTYTGELFF.

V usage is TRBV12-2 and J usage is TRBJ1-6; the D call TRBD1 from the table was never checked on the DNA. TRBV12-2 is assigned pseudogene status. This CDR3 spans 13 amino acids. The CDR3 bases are TGTGCAAGTCGTGACAGGGGTAATTCACCCCTCCACTTT. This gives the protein CASRDRGNSPLHF.

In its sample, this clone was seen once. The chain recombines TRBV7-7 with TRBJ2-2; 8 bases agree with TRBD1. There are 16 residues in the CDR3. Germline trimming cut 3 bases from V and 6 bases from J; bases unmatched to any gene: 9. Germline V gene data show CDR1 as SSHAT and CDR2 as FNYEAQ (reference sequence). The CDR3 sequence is CASSLDGAGGSGELFF. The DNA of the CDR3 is TGTGCCAGCAGCTTGGATGGGGCAGGGGGCTCCGGGGAGCTGTTTTTT.